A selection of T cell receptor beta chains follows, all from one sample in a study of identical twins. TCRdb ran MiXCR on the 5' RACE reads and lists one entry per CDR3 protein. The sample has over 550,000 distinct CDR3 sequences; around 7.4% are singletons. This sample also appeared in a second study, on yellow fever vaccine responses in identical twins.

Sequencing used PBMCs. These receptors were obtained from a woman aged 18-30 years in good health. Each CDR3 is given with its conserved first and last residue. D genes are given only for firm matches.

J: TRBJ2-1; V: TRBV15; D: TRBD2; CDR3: CATSRDTLAGGPGNEQFF
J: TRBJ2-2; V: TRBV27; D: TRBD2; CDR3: CASTQLLAGSRELFF
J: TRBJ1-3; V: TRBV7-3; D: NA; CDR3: CASSLDHGSGNTIYF
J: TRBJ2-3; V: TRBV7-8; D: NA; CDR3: CASSLDSGLSTDTQYF
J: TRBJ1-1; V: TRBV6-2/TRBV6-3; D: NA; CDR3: CASRPKDRNMNTEAFF
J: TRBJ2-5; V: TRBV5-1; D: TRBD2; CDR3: CASSEGLAGAQETQYF
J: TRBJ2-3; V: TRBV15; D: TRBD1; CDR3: CATARDRLSTDTQYF
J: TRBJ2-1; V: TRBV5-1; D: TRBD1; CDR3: CASRKTGSNYNEQFF
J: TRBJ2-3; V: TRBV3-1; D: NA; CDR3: CASSQGQTSTDTQYF
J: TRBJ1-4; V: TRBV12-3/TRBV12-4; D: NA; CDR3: CASRGSETGEKLFF
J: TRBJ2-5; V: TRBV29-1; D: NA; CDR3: CSVEVGAEVPMRETQYF
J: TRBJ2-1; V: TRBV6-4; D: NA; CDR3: CASSVVGTGEQFF
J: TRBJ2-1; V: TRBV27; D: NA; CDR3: CASSLEGPSVGNEQFF
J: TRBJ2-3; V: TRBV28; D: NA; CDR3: CASSMLLGSDTQYF
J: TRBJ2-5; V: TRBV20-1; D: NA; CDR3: CSARLAGETQYF
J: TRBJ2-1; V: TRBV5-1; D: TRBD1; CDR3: CASSARQGNSSGEQFF
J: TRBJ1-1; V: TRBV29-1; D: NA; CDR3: CSVGRENVGGEAFF
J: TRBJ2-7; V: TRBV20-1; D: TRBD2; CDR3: CSAGRTSGSYEQYF
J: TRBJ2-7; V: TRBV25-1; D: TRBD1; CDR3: CASRLTGGRLGGEQYF
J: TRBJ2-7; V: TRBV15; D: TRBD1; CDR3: CATSENRGSYEQYF
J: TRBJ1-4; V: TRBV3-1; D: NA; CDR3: CASSQEGLPNEKLFF
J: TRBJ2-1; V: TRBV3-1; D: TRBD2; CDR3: CASSFSGTSRYNEQFF
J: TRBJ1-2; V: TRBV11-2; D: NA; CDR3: CASSVGVTYGYTF
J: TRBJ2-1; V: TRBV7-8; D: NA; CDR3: CASSYKTSSYNEQFF
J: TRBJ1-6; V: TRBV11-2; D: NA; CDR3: CASSLGGRNSPLHF
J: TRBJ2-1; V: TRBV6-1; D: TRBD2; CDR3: CASRGTSGGLSSYNEQFF
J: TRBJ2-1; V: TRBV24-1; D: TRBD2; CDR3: CATSERLAGGSNEQFF
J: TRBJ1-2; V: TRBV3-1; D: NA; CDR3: CASSQEFSGAYGYTF